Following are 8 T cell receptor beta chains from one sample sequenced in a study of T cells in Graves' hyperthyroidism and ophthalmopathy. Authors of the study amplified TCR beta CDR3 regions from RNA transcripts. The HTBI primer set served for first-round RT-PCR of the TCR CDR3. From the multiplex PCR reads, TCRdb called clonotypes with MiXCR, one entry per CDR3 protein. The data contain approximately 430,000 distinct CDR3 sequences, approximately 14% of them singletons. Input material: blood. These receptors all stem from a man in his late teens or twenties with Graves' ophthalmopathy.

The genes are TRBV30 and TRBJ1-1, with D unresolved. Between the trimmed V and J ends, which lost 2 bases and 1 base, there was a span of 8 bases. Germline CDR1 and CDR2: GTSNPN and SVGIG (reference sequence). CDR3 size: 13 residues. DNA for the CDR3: TGTGCCTGGAGTCGGGCAACGAACACTGAAGCTTTCTTT. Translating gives CAWSRATNTEAFF.

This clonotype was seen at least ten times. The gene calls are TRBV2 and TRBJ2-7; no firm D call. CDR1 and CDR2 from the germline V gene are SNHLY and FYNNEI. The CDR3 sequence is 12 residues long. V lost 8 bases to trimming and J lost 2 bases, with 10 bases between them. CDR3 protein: CASQEDAYEQYF. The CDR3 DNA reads TGTGCCAGCCAAGAAGATGCCTACGAGCAGTACTTC.

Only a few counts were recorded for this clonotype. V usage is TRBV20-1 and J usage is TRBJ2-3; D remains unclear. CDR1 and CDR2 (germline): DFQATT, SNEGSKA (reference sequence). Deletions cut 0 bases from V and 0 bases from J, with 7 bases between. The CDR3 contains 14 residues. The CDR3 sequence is CSAREPASTDTQYF. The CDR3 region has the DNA TGCAGTGCTAGAGAGCCAGCTAGCACAGATACGCAGTATTTT.

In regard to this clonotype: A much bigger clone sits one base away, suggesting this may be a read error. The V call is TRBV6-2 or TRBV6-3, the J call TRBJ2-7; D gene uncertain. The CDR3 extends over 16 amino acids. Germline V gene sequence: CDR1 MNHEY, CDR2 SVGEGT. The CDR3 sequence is CASSYSPNGPGNEQHF. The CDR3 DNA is TGTGCCAGCAGTTACTCCCCTAATGGCCCTGGCAACGAGCAGCACTTC.

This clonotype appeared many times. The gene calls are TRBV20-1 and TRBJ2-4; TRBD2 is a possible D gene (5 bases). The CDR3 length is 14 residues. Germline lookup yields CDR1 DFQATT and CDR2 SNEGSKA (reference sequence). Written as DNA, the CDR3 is TGCACCGTCGAAGGGAGTTTAGCCAAAAACATTCAGTACTTC. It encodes CTVEGSLAKNIQYF.

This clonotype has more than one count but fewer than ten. CDR3 amino acids: CASSLGTGADEKLFF. Written as DNA, the CDR3 is TGTGCCAGCAGCTTAGGGACAGGAGCGGATGAAAAACTGTTTTTT. V usage is TRBV7-9 and J usage is TRBJ1-4; 7 nucleotides agree with TRBD1. CDR3 length: 15 amino acids. In germline, CDR1 is SEHNR, CDR2 FQNEAQ (reference sequence). The V segment lost 1 base and the J segment 6 bases; nucleotides outside the gene matches: 5.

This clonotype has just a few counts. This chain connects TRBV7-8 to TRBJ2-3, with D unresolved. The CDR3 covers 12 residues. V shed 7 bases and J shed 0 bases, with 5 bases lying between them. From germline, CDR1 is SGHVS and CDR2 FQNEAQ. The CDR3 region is CASTDSTDTQYF. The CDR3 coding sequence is TGTGCCAGCACAGACAGCACAGATACGCAGTATTTT.

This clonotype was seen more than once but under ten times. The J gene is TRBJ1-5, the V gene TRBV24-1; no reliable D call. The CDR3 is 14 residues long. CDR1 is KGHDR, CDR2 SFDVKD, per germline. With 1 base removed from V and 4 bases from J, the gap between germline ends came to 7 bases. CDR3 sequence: CATSDLEQNQPQHF. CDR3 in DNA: TGTGCCACCAGTGATTTAGAGCAAAATCAGCCCCAGCATTTT.